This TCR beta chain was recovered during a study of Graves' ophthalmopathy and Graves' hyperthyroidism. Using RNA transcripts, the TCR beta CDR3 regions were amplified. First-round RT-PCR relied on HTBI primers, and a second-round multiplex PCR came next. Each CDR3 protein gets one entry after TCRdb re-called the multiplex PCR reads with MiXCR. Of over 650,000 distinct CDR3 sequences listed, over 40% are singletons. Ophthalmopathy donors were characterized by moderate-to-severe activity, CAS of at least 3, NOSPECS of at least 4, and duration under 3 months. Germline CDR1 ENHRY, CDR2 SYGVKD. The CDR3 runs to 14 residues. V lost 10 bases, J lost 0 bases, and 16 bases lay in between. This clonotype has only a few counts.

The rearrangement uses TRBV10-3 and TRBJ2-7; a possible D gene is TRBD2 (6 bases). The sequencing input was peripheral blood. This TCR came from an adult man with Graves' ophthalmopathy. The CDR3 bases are TGTGCCACCACCTCGCGGGGCCGCTCCTACGAGCAGTACTTC. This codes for CATTSRGRSYEQYF.